Below, 10 T cell receptor beta chains from the same sample are listed, as sequenced in a study of shared clonotypes between healthy human individuals. Positively selected for CCR7, the CD45RO-negative cells used as naive CD8 cells excluded terminally differentiated effector memory CD45RA+ cells. The method was immunoSEQ multiplex PCR; TCRdb's version includes in-frame clones alone and lacks a portion of them. The sample yields about 2.2 million clones, around 95% seen once. Sequences were obtained from naive CD8+ T cells from PBMCs. The origin of the receptors is a man between 18 and 35 years old in good health. Some clones in this sample may be carry-over from other donors' samples.

This chain uses TRBV7-7 with TRBJ2-5; 9 bases fit TRBD2. In germline, CDR1 is SSHAT, CDR2 FNYEAQ (reference sequence). CDR3 size: 17 residues. Germline trimming cut 1 base from V and 7 bases from J; bases unmatched to any gene: 13. The CDR3 nucleotides read TGTGCCAGCAGCTTAGAGGGGTTCGGGACTAGCCTGGGGACCCAGTACTTC. Its translation is CASSLEGFGTSLGTQYF. Together with reference TRBV7-7 and TRBJ2-5, the CDR3 gives the full variable domain: GAGVSQSPRYKVTKRGQDVTLRCDPISSHATLYWYQQALGQGPEFLTYFNYEAQPDKSGLPSDRFSAERPEGSISTLTIQRTEQRDSAMYRCASSLEGFGTSLGTQYFGPGTRLLVL.

The chain employs TRBV2 and TRBJ1-5; D is uncertain. The CDR3 runs to 13 residues. The ends were cut back, 3 bases at V and 5 bases at J, with 8 bases in the middle. Germline values: CDR1 SNHLY, CDR2 FYNNEI. CDR3 residues: CASSDWLYQPQHF. The CDR3 coding sequence is TGTGCCAGCAGTGATTGGTTGTATCAGCCCCAGCATTTT.

The V and J genes are TRBV27 and TRBJ2-7; 8 positions match TRBD1. After removal of 3 bases from V and 5 bases from J, the junction contained 6 bases not matched to a gene. CDR3 length: 14 amino acids. Germline CDR1 and CDR2: MNHEY and SMNVEV (reference sequence). DNA of the CDR3: TGTGCCAGCAGTTTTCAGGGGGCAAACAACGAGCAGTACTTC. Encoded protein: CASSFQGANNEQYF.

V gene TRBV9 combines with J gene TRBJ1-3, with no clear D. Trimming left V 3 bases short and J 0 bases short, with 16 bases between. Germline V gene data show CDR1 as SGDLS and CDR2 as YYNGEE. This CDR3 has 17 residues. The CDR3 here is CASSGWLGLNSGNTIYF. The CDR3 DNA reads TGTGCCAGCAGCGGATGGCTTGGGCTAAACTCTGGAAACACCATATATTTT.

V is TRBV19 and J is TRBJ2-1, with a tentative D call TRBD2 (6 bases). This CDR3 contains 15 residues. Between the trimmed V and J ends, which lost 3 bases and 5 bases, there was a span of 14 bases. Germline values: CDR1 LNHDA, CDR2 SQIVND (reference sequence). The CDR3 sequence: CASSILAGGHNEQFF. CDR3 sequence (DNA): TGTGCCAGTAGTATCCTAGCTGGAGGGCACAATGAGCAGTTCTTC.

The J gene is TRBJ2-7, the V gene TRBV6-1; TRBD2 matches 10 bases. After removal of 4 bases from V and 5 bases from J, the junction contained 5 bases not matched to a gene. This CDR3 has 14 residues. The V gene's germline CDR1 is MNHNS and CDR2 SASEGT. In DNA form, the CDR3 reads TGTGCCAGCAGTGGCCCGGGACTAGCGAACGAGCAGTACTTC. Protein product: CASSGPGLANEQYF.

The J gene is TRBJ2-7, the V gene TRBV5-8; D is tentatively TRBD1 or TRBD2 (5 bases each). This CDR3 region has 18 residues. V gave up 2 bases and J gave up 1 base, with 22 bases separating them. Germline assignment: CDR1 SGHTS and CDR2 YDEGEE. CDR3 protein: CASSFPGATGARSYEQYF. CDR3 sequence (DNA): TGTGCCAGCAGCTTTCCTGGGGCGACCGGGGCAAGGTCCTACGAGCAGTACTTC. The full variable domain, in which reference TRBV5-8 and TRBJ2-7 provide the parts outside the CDR3, is EAGVTQSPTHLIKTRGQQATLRCSPISGHTSVYWYQQALGLGLQFLLWYDEGEERNRGNFPPRFSGRQFPNYSSELNVNALELEDSALYLCASSFPGATGARSYEQYFGPGTRLTVT.

The chain carries TRBV7-9 and TRBJ1-2, with 10 bases lining up with TRBD1. V was clipped by 1 base and J by 0 bases; unmatched bases: 2. The CDR3 length is 16 residues. Germline V gene sequence: CDR1 SEHNR, CDR2 FQNEAQ (reference sequence). CDR3 nucleotides: TGTGCCAGCAGCTTAGGGACAGGGGGTGCTAACTATGGCTACACCTTC. Translation: CASSLGTGGANYGYTF.

The chain recombines TRBV28 with TRBJ2-5; 8 nucleotides line up with TRBD2. The CDR3 sequence is 16 residues long. J gave up 3 bases and V 5 bases, and 11 bases lay outside the gene matches. From germline, CDR1 is MDHEN and CDR2 SYDVKM. CDR3 DNA: TGTGCCAGCAGTCCAGAAGCGGGAGTCTGGGAAGAGACCCAGTACTTC. Translating it yields CASSPEAGVWEETQYF.

J is TRBJ2-5 and V is TRBV6-5; D gene unclear. CDR1 is MNHEY, CDR2 SVGAGI, per germline. Trimming took off 5 bases at V and 5 bases at J, with 9 bases between the two ends. The CDR3 is 12 residues long. CDR3 sequence (DNA): TGTGCCAGCAGTGAGGATTTCGAGACCCAGTACTTC. The encoded protein is CASSEDFETQYF.